The 21 T cell receptor beta chains in this list originate from one sample, sequenced in a study of blood T cell repertoires in COVID-19. TCRdb keeps only in-frame clones here, not all; method: immunoSEQ multiplex PCR. In the table there are 150,000 or so clones, approximately 86% of which are singletons. The sample comprised PBMCs or T cells enriched from blood (not recorded which). The receptors stem from a woman aged 40 to 50 who had been exposed to COVID-19.

This clone was counted a few times. The genes are TRBV5-1 and TRBJ2-2, with a tentative D call TRBD1 (5 bases). Germline-derived CDR1 and CDR2 are SGHRS and YFSETQ. The CDR3 sequence is 14 residues long. V was pared by 4 bases and J by 4 bases, with 11 bases between. The CDR3 sequence: CASSTDRITGELFF. CDR3 coding DNA: TGCGCCAGCAGCACTGACAGAATCACCGGGGAGCTGTTTTTT. Based on the CDR3 plus reference TRBV5-1 and TRBJ2-2, the full variable domain is KAGVTQTPRYLIKTRGQQVTLSCSPISGHRSVSWYQQTPGQGLQFLFEYFSETQRNKGNFPGRFSGRQFSNSRSEMNVSTLELGDSALYLCASSTDRITGELFFGEGSRLTVL.

This clone was counted a few times. Sequence at one end of the junction differs from germline and may be a read error. This chain joins TRBV27 and TRBJ2-1; tentatively, D is TRBD2 (6 bases). There are 13 residues in the CDR3. Germline V gene sequence: CDR1 MNHEY, CDR2 SMNVEV (reference sequence). The CDR3 nucleotides are TGTGCCAGCAGTTTCTCGCCTAGCGTTCCGCCCCTCTTC. Its protein product is CASSFSPSVPPLF.

The chain uses TRBV6-5 and TRBJ1-2; no clear D gene. Germline V gives CDR1 MNHEY, CDR2 SVGAGI. This CDR3 region has 14 residues. V was pared by 7 bases and J by 8 bases, with 20 bases between. Written as DNA, the CDR3 is TGTGCCAGCACCGACCCTTTTCGGGGTCGAGGCTACACCTTC. This translates into CASTDPFRGRGYTF.

The V gene is TRBV18, the J gene TRBJ2-7; 7 bases map to TRBD1. The germline CDR1 and CDR2 sequences are KGHSH and LQKENI. Losses at the gene ends were 1 base for V and 6 bases for J; bases not matched to a gene: 3. CDR3 length: 13 residues. CDR3 amino acids: CASSPQTGSEQYF. DNA of the CDR3: TGTGCCAGCTCACCACAGACAGGGAGCGAGCAGTACTTC.

The chain uses TRBV18 and TRBJ2-2; 11 bases match TRBD1. The germline CDR1 and CDR2 sequences are KGHSH and LQKENI. Unmatched junction bases numbered 8, after V lost 5 bases and J lost 6 bases. The CDR3 runs 16 residues. CDR3 loop: CASSSTGQGVAGELFF. The CDR3 DNA follows: TGTGCCAGCTCAAGTACGGGACAGGGGGTCGCCGGGGAGCTGTTTTTT.

This rearrangement joins TRBV27 to TRBJ1-2; 9 bases are shared with TRBD1. The CDR3 runs 15 residues. V shed 5 bases, J shed 1 base, and the junction held 5 bases outside the gene matches. Germline V gives CDR1 MNHEY, CDR2 SMNVEV (reference sequence). The CDR3: CASSPGQGLNYGYTF. The CDR3 bases are TGTGCCAGCAGTCCGGGACAGGGCCTTAACTATGGCTACACCTTC.

The rearrangement links TRBV5-4 to TRBJ2-7; D is possibly TRBD1 (6 bases). The V gene's germline CDR1 is SGHNT and CDR2 YYREEE (reference sequence). The CDR3 runs 15 residues. The ends were cut back, 6 bases at V and 3 bases at J, with 19 bases in the middle. CDR3 region: CASTKTGKGSYEQYF. Here the CDR3 DNA reads TGTGCCAGCACCAAGACAGGAAAAGGGAGCTACGAGCAGTACTTC.

J is TRBJ2-1 and V is TRBV19, with a weak D call TRBD2 (7 bases). Germline values: CDR1 LNHDA, CDR2 SQIVND (reference sequence). CDR3 size: 17 residues. V dropped 1 base and J dropped 7 bases, with 20 bases sitting between them. The CDR3 loop is CASSIVGGGDYGNEQFF. The CDR3 DNA reads TGTGCCAGTAGTATAGTCGGAGGGGGGGATTACGGGAATGAGCAGTTCTTC. Supplemented by reference TRBV19 and TRBJ2-1, the full variable domain reads DGGITQSPKYLFRKEGQNVTLSCEQNLNHDAMYWYRQDPGQGLRLIYYSQIVNDFQKGDIAEGYSVSREKKESFPLTVTSAQKNPTAFYLCASSIVGGGDYGNEQFFGPGTRLTVL.

The rearrangement uses TRBV20-1 and TRBJ2-3, with TRBD2 matching 8 bases. With 3 bases clipped from V and 6 bases from J, the junction kept 8 bases outside the gene matches. This CDR3 contains 14 residues. Germline values: CDR1 DFQATT, CDR2 SNEGSKA (reference sequence). CDR3 sequence reads: CSASRREEGDTQYF. In nucleotides, the CDR3 is TGCAGTGCTAGTAGGCGGGAGGAAGGCGATACGCAGTATTTT.

The chain employs TRBV27 and TRBJ2-3; the match to TRBD1 covers 8 bases. The CDR3 has 13 amino acids. J was trimmed by 8 bases and V by 5 bases; bases with no gene match: 6. The V gene's germline CDR1 is MNHEY and CDR2 SMNVEV (reference sequence). DNA for the CDR3: TGTGCCAGCAGTCGACAGGGGCAGGGTACGCAGTATTTT. Protein sequence: CASSRQGQGTQYF.

By sample share, this clone is medium-sized. DNA of the CDR3: TGTGCCAGCAGTTCCCTCGGGGCTAGCGGGAGCGATGAGCAGTTCTTC. Protein: CASSSLGASGSDEQFF. The chain joins TRBV11-2 to TRBJ2-1; TRBD2 aligns across 10 bases. This CDR3 region has 16 residues. V gave up 6 bases and J gave up 8 bases; unmatched junction bases: 13. The germline gives CDR1 SGHAT, CDR2 FQNNGV. The complete variable domain, with remaining parts taken from reference TRBV11-2 and TRBJ2-1, reads EAGVAQSPRYKIIEKRQSVAFWCNPISGHATLYWYQQILGQGPKLLIQFQNNGVVDDSQLPKDRFSAERLKGVDSTLKIQPAKLEDSAVYLCASSSLGASGSDEQFFGPGTRLTVL.

This chain uses TRBV7-2 with TRBJ2-5; perhaps TRBD2 as D (5 bases). In germline, CDR1 is SGHTA, CDR2 FQGNSA. Trimming stripped 5 bases from V and 3 bases from J, with 19 bases between. The length of the CDR3 is 16 residues. The CDR3 DNA sequence: TGTGCCAGCAGCCCCCGCGCTAGCTCCCCGAAAGAGACCCAGTACTTC. The encoded protein is CASSPRASSPKETQYF.

The CDR3 protein is CASSLEFASSYEQYF. The DNA for the CDR3 is TGCGCCAGCAGCTTGGAGTTCGCCAGCTCCTACGAGCAGTACTTC. The chain recombines TRBV5-1 with TRBJ2-7; D remains ambiguous. V was clipped by 0 bases and J by 0 bases, with 10 bases between them. The CDR3 length is 15 residues. Per the germline V gene, CDR1 is SGHRS and CDR2 is YFSETQ.

The rearrangement uses TRBV4-2 and TRBJ2-7, with 10 bases lining up with TRBD2. The CDR3 has 17 amino acids. Germline-derived CDR1 and CDR2 are LGHNA and YNFKEQ. Trimming cost V 4 bases and J 5 bases; bases outside gene matches: 14. CDR3 in amino acids: CASSLLGPSGGAHEQYF. The CDR3 DNA sequence: TGTGCCAGCAGCCTCTTAGGGCCCAGCGGGGGGGCCCACGAGCAGTACTTC.

This sequence joins TRBV9 and TRBJ1-3; 7 bases are a match to TRBD1. The germline V gene encodes CDR1 SGDLS and CDR2 YYNGEE. V gave up 0 bases and J gave up 4 bases; unmatched junction bases: 4. This CDR3 region has 15 residues. CDR3 DNA sequence: TGTGCCAGCAGCGTAGAGGGGGCGCCCGGAAACACCATATATTTT. Encoded protein: CASSVEGAPGNTIYF.

V gene TRBV11-2 combines with J gene TRBJ2-7, with D possibly matching TRBD2 (6 bases). Germline CDR1 SGHAT, CDR2 FQNNGV. The V and J ends lost 3 bases and 0 bases respectively, with 6 bases between them. The CDR3 runs 13 residues. CDR3 coding DNA: TGTGCCAGCAGCTTCGGGGGCTCCTACGAGCAGTACTTC. Translating it yields CASSFGGSYEQYF.

This chain connects TRBV7-2 to TRBJ2-1, with a weak D call TRBD1 (5 bases). This CDR3 is 15 amino acids long. Trimming left V 6 bases short and J 3 bases short, with 15 bases between. The V gene's germline CDR1 is SGHTA and CDR2 FQGNSA. The CDR3 nucleotides read TGTGCCAGCAGTACCAGGGTGGGGCTCTACAATGAGCAGTTCTTC. It is translated as CASSTRVGLYNEQFF.

V usage is TRBV18 and J usage is TRBJ1-1, with D tentatively TRBD1 (5 bases). The CDR3 has 16 residues. The V end was cut by 3 bases, the J end by 1 base, with 15 bases between. From germline, CDR1 is KGHSH and CDR2 LQKENI. For the CDR3, the DNA is TGTGCCAGCTCACCGCGGGGGAGCGATGAGAACACTGAAGCTTTCTTT. This translates into CASSPRGSDENTEAFF.

The chain uses TRBV7-2 and TRBJ2-1, with D unclear. In germline, CDR1 is SGHTA, CDR2 FQGNSA. The CDR3 contains 11 residues. V gave up 4 bases and J gave up 9 bases, with 7 bases separating them. The CDR3 loop reads CASSSRGEQFF. The CDR3 bases are TGTGCCAGCAGCTCGCGTGGTGAGCAGTTCTTC.

This clone was seen a handful of times. The chain employs TRBV6-1 and TRBJ1-5, with a possible D match to TRBD1 (5 bases). The germline CDR1 and CDR2 sequences are MNHNS and SASEGT. Trimming took 0 bases from V and 2 from J, leaving 11 bases between them. The CDR3 is 16 residues long. The CDR3 region is CASSEAGKGGNQPQHF. In DNA, the CDR3 is TGTGCCAGCAGTGAAGCGGGAAAAGGGGGCAATCAGCCCCAGCATTTT.

The table lists this clone with a count of one. This sequence joins TRBV10-3 and TRBJ2-4, with 12 bases fitting TRBD2. CDR1 is ENHRY and CDR2 is SYGVKD in the germline V gene. CDR3 length: 17 amino acids. The ends lost 5 bases at V and 0 bases at J; junction bases unmatched: 5. Here the CDR3 DNA reads TGTGCCATCAGTCTAGCGGGGGGGACGGAAGCCAAAAACATTCAGTACTTC. Its protein product is CAISLAGGTEAKNIQYF.